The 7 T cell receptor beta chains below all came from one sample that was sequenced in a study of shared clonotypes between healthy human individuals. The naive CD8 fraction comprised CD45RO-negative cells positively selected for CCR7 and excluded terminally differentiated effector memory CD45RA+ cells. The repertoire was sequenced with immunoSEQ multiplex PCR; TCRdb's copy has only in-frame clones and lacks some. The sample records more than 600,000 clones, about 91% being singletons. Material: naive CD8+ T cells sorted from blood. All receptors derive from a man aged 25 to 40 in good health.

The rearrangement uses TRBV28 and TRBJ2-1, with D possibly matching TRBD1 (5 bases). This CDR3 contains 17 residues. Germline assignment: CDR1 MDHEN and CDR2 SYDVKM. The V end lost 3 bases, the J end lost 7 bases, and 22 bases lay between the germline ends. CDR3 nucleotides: TGTGCCAGCAGTTTGCTTGGGGTGTGGGGCGGTCCGAATGAGCAGTTCTTC. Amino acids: CASSLLGVWGGPNEQFF.

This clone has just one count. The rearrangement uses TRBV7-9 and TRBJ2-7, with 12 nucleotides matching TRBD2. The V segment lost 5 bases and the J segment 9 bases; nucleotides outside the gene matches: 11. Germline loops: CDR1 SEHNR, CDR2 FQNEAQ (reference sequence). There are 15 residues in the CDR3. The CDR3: CASSQPSGRVPWQYF. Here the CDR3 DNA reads TGTGCCAGCAGCCAACCTAGCGGGAGGGTTCCTTGGCAGTACTTC.

The CDR3 loop is CASSPTGVGGNTIYF. The CDR3, as DNA: TGCGCCAGCAGCCCTACAGGGGTTGGTGGAAACACCATATATTTT. V and J are TRBV4-3 and TRBJ1-3; 7 bases map to TRBD1. V trimming: 4 bases; J trimming: 3 bases; junction bases outside the gene matches: 6. Germline V gene sequence: CDR1 LGHNA, CDR2 YSLEER. The CDR3 consists of 15 residues.

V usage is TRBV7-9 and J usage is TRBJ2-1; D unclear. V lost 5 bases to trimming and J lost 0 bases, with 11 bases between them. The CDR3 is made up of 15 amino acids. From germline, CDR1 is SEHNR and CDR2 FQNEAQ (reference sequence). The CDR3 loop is CASSTRSGSYNEQFF. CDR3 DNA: TGTGCCAGCAGCACCCGGTCGGGCTCCTACAATGAGCAGTTCTTC.

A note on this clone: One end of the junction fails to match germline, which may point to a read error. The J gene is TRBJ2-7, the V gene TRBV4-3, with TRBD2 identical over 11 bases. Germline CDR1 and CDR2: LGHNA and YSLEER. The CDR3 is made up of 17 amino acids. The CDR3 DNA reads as TGCTCCAGCAGCCAAGACAGGGCGGGACTAGCGGCCTACGAGCAGTACTTC. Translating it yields CSSSQDRAGLAAYEQYF.

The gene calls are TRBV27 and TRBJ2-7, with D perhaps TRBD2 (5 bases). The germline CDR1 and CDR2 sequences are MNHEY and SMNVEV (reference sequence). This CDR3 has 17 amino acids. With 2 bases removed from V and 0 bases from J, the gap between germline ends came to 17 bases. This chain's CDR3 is CASSLLPSSVSSYEQYF. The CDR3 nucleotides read TGTGCCAGCAGTTTACTCCCTAGTAGCGTAAGCTCCTACGAGCAGTACTTC.

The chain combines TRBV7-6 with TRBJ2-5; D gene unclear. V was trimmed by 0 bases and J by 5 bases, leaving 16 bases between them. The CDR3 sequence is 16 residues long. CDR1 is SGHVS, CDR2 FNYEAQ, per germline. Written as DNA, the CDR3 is TGTGCCAGCAGCTTAGCGGTCGGGCCCGCCCCGGAGACCCAGTACTTC. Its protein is CASSLAVGPAPETQYF.